This entry lists 23 T cell receptor beta chains sequenced from one sample in a study of cytomegalovirus exposure and HLA in healthy donors. PCR used 60 Vbeta primers and 13 Jbeta primers. Data came from immunoSEQ multiplex PCR; TCRdb stores just in-frame clones and leaves some out. The sample contains 100,000 to 150,000 clones, 78% of which appear only once. Sequenced material: PBMCs. The receptor set was obtained from a woman aged 18-29 years in good health and CMV-seronegative.

The chain has TRBV19 and TRBJ1-2; 7 nucleotides align to TRBD1. This CDR3 has 16 residues. The V and J ends lost 2 bases and 2 bases, in that order; junction bases with no gene match: 8. CDR1 LNHDA and CDR2 SQIVND come from the germline V gene (reference sequence). The CDR3 region has the DNA TGTGCCAGTAGTATAATTTGGGGACAGACGAACTATGGCTACACCTTC. Its protein product is CASSIIWGQTNYGYTF.

This clone has only a few counts. Other DNA sequences within the sample encode an identical CDR3. The V and J genes are TRBV6-5 and TRBJ1-3; 7 bases map to TRBD1. This CDR3 is 13 amino acids long. V shed 6 bases, J shed 8 bases, and the junction held 7 bases outside the gene matches. The germline CDR1 and CDR2 sequences are MNHEY and SVGAGI. CDR3 region: CASRRTGEDTIYF. The CDR3 DNA reads TGTGCCAGCAGGCGAACAGGGGAGGACACCATATATTTT.

This clone came up a few times. V and J are TRBV6-1 and TRBJ2-1; possibly TRBD2 for D (5 bases). Germline-derived CDR1 and CDR2 are MNHNS and SASEGT. The CDR3 is made up of 14 amino acids. Deletions cut 7 bases from V and 9 bases from J, with 19 bases between. The CDR3 bases are TGTGCCAGCACGGGGTCTTCCTCCCCAATTGAGCAGTTCTTC. Residues: CASTGSSSPIEQFF.

This chain joins TRBV5-4 and TRBJ1-2; the D is unclear. Trimming left V 0 bases short and J 8 bases short, with 8 bases between. Germline V gene sequence: CDR1 SGHNT, CDR2 YYREEE (reference sequence). CDR3 length: 12 amino acids. The CDR3 DNA sequence: TGTGCCAGCAGCTTGGACACCCTCGGCTACACCTTC. Translated: CASSLDTLGYTF. Full variable domain (rest looked up from reference TRBV5-4 and TRBJ1-2): ETGVTQSPTHLIKTRGQQVTLRCSSQSGHNTVSWYQQALGQGPQFIFQYYREEENGRGNFPPRFSGLQFPNYSSELNVNALELDDSALYLCASSLDTLGYTFGSGTRLTVV.

The table lists this clone with a few counts. This chain links TRBV5-1 with TRBJ1-3, with a tentative D call TRBD1 (5 bases). Germline V gene data show CDR1 as SGHRS and CDR2 as YFSETQ. The CDR3 is 14 residues long. Trimming removed 5 bases from V and 4 bases from J, with 13 bases in between. CDR3 amino acids: CASSSGLEGNTIYF. CDR3 DNA: TGCGCCAGCAGTTCAGGGTTAGAAGGAAACACCATATATTTT.

V is TRBV2 and J is TRBJ1-1; D remains unclear. CDR1 and CDR2 from the germline V gene are SNHLY and FYNNEI. The CDR3 loop spans 12 amino acids. Trimming took 3 bases from V and 3 from J, leaving 5 bases between them. The CDR3 spells CASSDPYTEAFF. CDR3 bases: TGTGCCAGCAGTGACCCCTACACTGAAGCTTTCTTT.

This chain connects TRBV30 to TRBJ2-5; no firm D call. The closer fit of TRBJ2-7 to the DNA end suggests the J call may be wrong. This CDR3 contains 11 residues. Germline CDR1 GTSNPN, CDR2 SVGIG (reference sequence). CDR3 amino acids: CAWSGPFEQYF. Here the CDR3 DNA reads TGTGCCTGGAGTGGCCCTTTCGAGCAGTACTTC.

The CDR3 here is CAISESSRAHYNEQFF. DNA for the CDR3: TGTGCCATCAGTGAATCGTCGAGAGCGCACTACAATGAGCAGTTCTTC. The chain links TRBV10-3 to TRBJ2-1; D ambiguous. Germline loops: CDR1 ENHRY, CDR2 SYGVKD. CDR3 length: 16 residues. Trimming stripped 3 bases from V and 3 bases from J, with 15 bases between.

V gene TRBV7-2 combines with J gene TRBJ2-1; TRBD2 is a possible D gene (6 bases). The germline V gene has CDR1 SGHTA and CDR2 FQGNSA. The CDR3 is made up of 16 amino acids. Trimming cost V 5 bases and J 0 bases, with 14 bases left between them. The CDR3 loop is CASSPAAGSSYNEQFF. CDR3 DNA: TGTGCCAGCAGCCCCGCGGCGGGAAGCTCCTACAATGAGCAGTTCTTC.

Turning to this clone: At one of its ends the junction is not consistent with the germline gene, which may arise from a read error. The V and J genes are TRBV4-1 and TRBJ2-7, with 8 bases lining up with TRBD2. The CDR3 spans 14 residues. The germline gives CDR1 MGHRA, CDR2 YSYEKL. In DNA, the CDR3 is TGCGCCAGCAGCCAAGAGGGTTCGGGAGGGCCTCTTCACTTC. Translation gives CASSQEGSGGPLHF.

The CDR3 region has the DNA TGTGCCTGGAGACAGGATCTCAGCGAGCAGTACTTC. Encoded protein: CAWRQDLSEQYF. The chain combines TRBV30 with TRBJ2-5; the D gene is possibly TRBD1 (5 bases). The DNA end is more similar to TRBJ2-7, so the J call may be wrong. The CDR3 spans 12 residues. The germline V gene has CDR1 GTSNPN and CDR2 SVGIG (reference sequence).

The V and J genes are TRBV28 and TRBJ2-7; D is unclear. Germline CDR1 MDHEN, CDR2 SYDVKM. This CDR3 comprises 11 residues. V was shortened by 3 bases and J by 4 bases, with 4 bases between the two germline ends. CDR3 protein: CASSFNYEQYF. The CDR3 DNA follows: TGTGCCAGCAGTTTCAATTACGAGCAGTACTTC.

The chain recombines TRBV7-2 with TRBJ1-2, with 7 bases aligning to TRBD1. The CDR3 runs 13 residues. The germline CDR1 and CDR2 sequences are SGHTA and FQGNSA. Trimming removed 4 bases from V and 8 bases from J; junction bases left unmatched: 7. The CDR3 DNA is TGTGCCAGCAGCTCCGACAGGGTCGGCGGCTACACCTTC. Residues: CASSSDRVGGYTF.

This clone was detected once. The chain carries TRBV10-3 and TRBJ2-1; TRBD1 might be the D (6 bases). V lost 5 bases and J lost 8, with 7 bases in between. Germline-derived CDR1 and CDR2 are ENHRY and SYGVKD. CDR3 length: 11 amino acids. The CDR3, as DNA: TGTGCCATCAGTCAGGGGCATGAGCAGTTCTTC. Translation: CAISQGHEQFF.

This clone occurred once. The chain carries TRBV27 and TRBJ2-7; a weak D match, TRBD1 (5 bases). CDR1 and CDR2 from the germline V gene are MNHEY and SMNVEV (reference sequence). Trimming left V 5 bases short and J 3 bases short, with 11 bases between. The CDR3 is made up of 13 amino acids. The CDR3 coding sequence is TGTGCCAGCAGTCCAAACAGGTTCTACGAGCAGTACTTC. It codes for CASSPNRFYEQYF.

The sample holds one count of this clone. The chain recombines TRBV14 with TRBJ2-1; the match to TRBD2 covers 14 bases. Germline V gene lookup returns CDR1 SGHDN and CDR2 FVKESK. The CDR3 has 17 amino acids. V lost 7 bases to trimming and J lost 1 base; unmatched junction nucleotides: 6. CDR3 DNA sequence: TGTGCCAGCAAAGGGACTAGCGGGAGTTTTTCCTACAATGAGCAGTTCTTC. It is translated as CASKGTSGSFSYNEQFF.

The rearrangement links TRBV19 to TRBJ2-1; TRBD2 matches at 8 bases. The germline CDR1 and CDR2 sequences are LNHDA and SQIVND (reference sequence). The CDR3 runs to 14 residues. V trimming: 6 bases; J trimming: 4 bases; junction bases outside the gene matches: 5. The CDR3 here is CASSPLAGYNEQFF. CDR3 bases: TGTGCCAGTAGCCCCCTAGCGGGTTACAATGAGCAGTTCTTC.

This chain joins TRBV6-5 and TRBJ1-2; TRBD1 matches at 7 bases. This CDR3 has 12 amino acids. Per the germline V gene, CDR1 is MNHEY and CDR2 is SVGAGI. With 6 bases clipped from V and 8 bases from J, the junction kept 6 bases outside the gene matches. The CDR3 region has the DNA TGTGCCAGCAGCCGAGACAGGGAGGGCTACACCTTC. Amino acid sequence: CASSRDREGYTF.

The V and J genes are TRBV25-1 and TRBJ2-5; tentatively, D is TRBD1 (5 bases). The end of the DNA is better explained by TRBJ2-7, so the J call may be wrong. From germline, CDR1 is MGHDK and CDR2 SYGVNS. The CDR3 consists of 14 residues. The DNA for the CDR3 is TGTGCCAGCAGTGGAAATGGCCAGGGCTACGAGCAGTACTTC. Its translation: CASSGNGQGYEQYF.

CDR3 nucleotides: TGTGCCTGGACTACGTCCCCCGGCACTGAAGCTTTCTTT. The encoded protein is CAWTTSPGTEAFF. The chain couples TRBV30 to TRBJ1-1, with D unclear. The CDR3 covers 13 residues. Germline assignment: CDR1 GTSNPN and CDR2 SVGIG (reference sequence). Trimming removed 4 bases at V and 4 bases at J, with 13 bases between.

J is TRBJ2-7 and V is TRBV5-6; 10 bases align to TRBD1. The trim removed 4 bases at V and 6 bases at J, leaving 7 bases unmatched. CDR3 length equals 14 residues. CDR1 and CDR2 (germline): SGHDT, YYEEEE. Here the CDR3 DNA reads TGTGCCAGCAGCCAAGACAGGGGGCAGGGCGAGCAGTACTTC. This encodes CASSQDRGQGEQYF.

This chain connects TRBV7-8 to TRBJ2-7; the match to TRBD2 covers 13 bases. The CDR3 loop spans 16 amino acids. J gave up 5 bases and V 5 bases, and 9 bases lay outside the gene matches. Germline lookup yields CDR1 SGHVS and CDR2 FQNEAQ. In nucleotides, the CDR3 is TGTGCCAGCAGCCTACGGACTAGCGGGAGTGGGGACGAGCAGTACTTC. It codes for CASSLRTSGSGDEQYF.

V is TRBV29-1 and J is TRBJ1-1, with a tentative D call TRBD1 (6 bases). Germline loops: CDR1 SQVTM, CDR2 ANQGSEA. The CDR3 runs 12 residues. Deletions cut 5 bases from V and 3 bases from J, with 10 bases between. The CDR3 DNA is TGCAGCGTTATAGGGGGAGACACTGAAGCTTTCTTT. It translates to CSVIGGDTEAFF.